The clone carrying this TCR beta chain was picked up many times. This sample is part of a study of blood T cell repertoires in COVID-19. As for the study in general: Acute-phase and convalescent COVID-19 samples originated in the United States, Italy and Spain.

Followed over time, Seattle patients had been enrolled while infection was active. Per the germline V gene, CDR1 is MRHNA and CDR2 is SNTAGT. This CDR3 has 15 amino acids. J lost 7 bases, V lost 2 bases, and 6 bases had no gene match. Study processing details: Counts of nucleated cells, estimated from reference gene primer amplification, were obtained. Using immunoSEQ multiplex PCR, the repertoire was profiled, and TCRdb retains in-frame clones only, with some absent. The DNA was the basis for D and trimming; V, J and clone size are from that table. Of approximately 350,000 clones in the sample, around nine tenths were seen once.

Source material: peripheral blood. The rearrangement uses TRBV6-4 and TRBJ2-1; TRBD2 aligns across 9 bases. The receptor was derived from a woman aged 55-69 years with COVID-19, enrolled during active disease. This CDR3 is CASSDGGGAGNEQFF. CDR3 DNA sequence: TGTGCCAGCAGTGACGGCGGGGGGGCCGGGAATGAGCAGTTCTTC.